The entry below gives a single TCR beta chain sequence along with its context. As yet, its antigen is unknown. This entry is derived from a study of Ad26.COV2.S vaccination and SARS-CoV-2 variants. Study as a whole: Donor had been placed in the Ad26.COV2.S arm of the COV1001 trial. Study-level findings and limits: Measures of TCR breadth and depth may have fallen short of total T cell responses. Vaccine recipients showed a spike-specific TCR breadth that was higher than in placebo recipients.

Regarding treatment: about 20 received Ad26.COV2.S at low or high dose, single or two shots; roughly 5 received placebo; per-sample allocation not given. Samples analyzed were those drawn on day 63 after the first vaccine or placebo injection. Participants' vaccine, an Ad26 vector, delivered Wuhan-strain SARS-CoV-2 spike. Here immunoSEQ multiplex PCR was the method, and the copy in TCRdb shows in-frame clones only, minus some. Of 350,000 to 400,000 clones in the sample, roughly nine tenths are singletons; the top ten hold 3.5%. This TCR was recovered from a person between 18 and 60 years old who received the Ad26.COV2.S COVID-19 vaccine or a placebo. The sample was peripheral blood, taken in a trial of Ad26.COV2.S vaccine versus placebo.

The CDR3 here is CASSYSSGTNEKLFF. The CDR3 bases are TGTGCCAGCAGTTACTCGTCGGGAACTAATGAAAAACTGTTTTTT. V usage is TRBV6-5 and J usage is TRBJ1-4; D remains ambiguous. CDR3 length equals 15 residues. From germline, CDR1 is MNHEY and CDR2 SVGAGI. The ends were cut back, 0 bases at V and 1 base at J, with 6 bases in the middle.